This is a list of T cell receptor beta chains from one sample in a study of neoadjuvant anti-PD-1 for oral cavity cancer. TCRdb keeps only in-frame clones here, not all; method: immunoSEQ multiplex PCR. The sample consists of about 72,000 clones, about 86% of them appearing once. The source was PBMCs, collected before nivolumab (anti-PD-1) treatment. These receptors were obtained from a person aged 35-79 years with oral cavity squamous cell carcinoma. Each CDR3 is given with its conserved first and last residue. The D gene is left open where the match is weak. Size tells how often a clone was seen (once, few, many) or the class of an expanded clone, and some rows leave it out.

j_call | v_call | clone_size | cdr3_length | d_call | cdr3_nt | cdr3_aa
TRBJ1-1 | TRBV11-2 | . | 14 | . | TGTGCCAGCAGCTTAGTGCAGGGATGGAGTGGAGCTTTCTTT | CASSLVQGWSGAFF
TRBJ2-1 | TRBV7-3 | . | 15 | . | TGTGCCAGCAGCTCCGGGGGACCTCAATACAATGAGCAGTTCTTC | CASSSGGPQYNEQFF
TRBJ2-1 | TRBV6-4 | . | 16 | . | TGTGCCAGCAGTGACGAGCCCCGGGGCTCCTACAATGAGCAGTTCTTC | CASSDEPRGSYNEQFF
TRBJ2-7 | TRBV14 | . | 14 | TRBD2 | TGTGCCACCCGATCTAGCGGAGGCCCCTACGAGCAGTACTTC | CATRSSGGPYEQYF
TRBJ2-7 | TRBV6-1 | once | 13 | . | TGTGCCAGCACGGACAGAACCTCCTACGAGCAGTACTTC | CASTDRTSYEQYF
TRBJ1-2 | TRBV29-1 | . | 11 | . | TGCAGCGTTGGGGGAAGTGATGGCTACACCTTC | CSVGGSDGYTF
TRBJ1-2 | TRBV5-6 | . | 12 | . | TGTGCCAGCAGCTTGGGTAACTATGGCTACACCTTC | CASSLGNYGYTF
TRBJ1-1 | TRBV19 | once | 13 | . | TGTGCCAGTAGTATTGAGGGGGGCCGTCGGGCTTTCTTT | CASSIEGGRRAFF
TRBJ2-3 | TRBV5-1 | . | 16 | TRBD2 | TGCGCCAGCAGCTTGGGGGCCAGCGGGGGCTCAGATACGCAGTATTTT | CASSLGASGGSDTQYF
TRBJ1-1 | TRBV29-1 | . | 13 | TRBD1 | TGCAGCGCCAAACAGGGGGTGAACACTGAAGCTTTCTTT | CSAKQGVNTEAFF
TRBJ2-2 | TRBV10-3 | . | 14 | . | TGTGCCATCAGTGATTGGGGGGATACCGGGGAGCTGTTTTTT | CAISDWGDTGELFF
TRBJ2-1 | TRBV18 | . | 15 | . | TGTGCCAGCTCACCGGACCGATTGGTTTACAATGAGCAGTTCTTC | CASSPDRLVYNEQFF
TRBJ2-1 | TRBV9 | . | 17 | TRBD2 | TGTGCCAGCAGCGCCGGCCTGACTAGCGGGAGGGGTGATGAGCAGTTCTTC | CASSAGLTSGRGDEQFF
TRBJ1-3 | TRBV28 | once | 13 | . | TGTGCCAGCAGTTTAAACGCTGGAAACACCATATATTTT | CASSLNAGNTIYF
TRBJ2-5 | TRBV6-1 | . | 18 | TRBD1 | TGTGCCAGCAGTGAAGGTTTCGGAGGGGACAGGGGGTTGGAGACCCAGTACTTC | CASSEGFGGDRGLETQYF
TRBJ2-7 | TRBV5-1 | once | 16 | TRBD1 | TGCGCCAGCAGCCTTCCCGGGACAGAAAAATCCTACGAGCAGTACTTC | CASSLPGTEKSYEQYF
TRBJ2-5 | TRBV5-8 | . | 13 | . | TGTGCCAGCAGCGGAGGGACCTGGGAGACCCAGTACTTC | CASSGGTWETQYF
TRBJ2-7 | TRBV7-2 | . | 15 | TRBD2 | TGTGCCAGCAGCTTAGATTCTAGCGGGGGCTACGAGCAGTACTTC | CASSLDSSGGYEQYF
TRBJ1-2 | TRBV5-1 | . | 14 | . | TGCGCCAGCAGCTTGGGTCGGGTTAACTATGGCTACACCTTC | CASSLGRVNYGYTF
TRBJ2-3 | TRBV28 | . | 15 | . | TGTGCCAGCAACGCGGACGGGGGACTCACAGATACGCAGTATTTT | CASNADGGLTDTQYF
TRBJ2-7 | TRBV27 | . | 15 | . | TGTGCCAGCAGTCCCTGGGACGGAGGTACTTCCGAGCAGTACTTC | CASSPWDGGTSEQYF
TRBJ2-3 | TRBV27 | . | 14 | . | TGTGCCAGCAGTTTAAAAACTTACACAGATACGCAGTATTTT | CASSLKTYTDTQYF
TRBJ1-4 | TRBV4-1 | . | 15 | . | TGCGCCAGCAGCCAAGGACAGGCCCTTCGTGAAAAACTGTTTTTT | CASSQGQALREKLFF
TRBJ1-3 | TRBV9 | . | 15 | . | TGTGCCAGCAGCTCGCGGAAGGGACGAGGAAACACCATATATTTT | CASSSRKGRGNTIYF
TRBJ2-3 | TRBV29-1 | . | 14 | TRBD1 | TGCAGCGGGCGGGACAGGCTGAGCACAGATACGCAGTATTTT | CSGRDRLSTDTQYF
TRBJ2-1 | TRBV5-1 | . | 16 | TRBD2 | TGCGCCAGCAGCGGAGGCGGGACTAGCGGGTACAATGAGCAGTTCTTC | CASSGGGTSGYNEQFF
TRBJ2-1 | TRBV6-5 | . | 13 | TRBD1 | TGTGCCAGCACCGTACCAGGGGGCAATGAGCAGTTCTTC | CASTVPGGNEQFF
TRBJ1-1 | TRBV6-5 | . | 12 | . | TGTGCCAGCAGAGGGGTGAACACTGAAGCTTTCTTT | CASRGVNTEAFF
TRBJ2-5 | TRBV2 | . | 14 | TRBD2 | TGTGCCAGCAGGGGACTAGCGGTCCAAGAGACCCAGTACTTC | CASRGLAVQETQYF
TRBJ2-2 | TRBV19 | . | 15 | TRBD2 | TGTGCCAGTAGTATTAGCGGGTCCCCTACCGGGGAGCTGTTTTTT | CASSISGSPTGELFF
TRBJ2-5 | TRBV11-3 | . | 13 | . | TGTGCCAGCAGCAGGAACGAACAAGAGACCCAGTACTTC | CASSRNEQETQYF